The 5 T cell receptor beta chains listed next were all sequenced from one sample in a study of blood T cells in healthy people across ages. Through a sample-barcoded 5' primer and a J-beta primer mix, a second PCR was run for about 6 to 11 cycles. Each CDR3 protein is one row after TCRdb ran MiXCR on the 5' RACE reads. The profile covers approximately 730,000 distinct CDR3 sequences, with approximately 39% appearing a single time and around 20% taken by the ten largest. The source material was blood. Receptor source: a woman in her sixties or seventies in good health.

The V call is TRBV4-3, the J call TRBJ2-2, with 7 bases lining up with TRBD2. Germline-derived CDR1 and CDR2 are LGHNA and YSLEER. V was clipped by 0 bases and J by 6 bases; unmatched bases: 4. The CDR3 totals 15 residues. CDR3 sequence (DNA): TGCGCCAGCAGCCAAGATTGGCGGGAGCCCGGGGAGCTGTTTTTT. Translating it yields CASSQDWREPGELFF.

The chain joins TRBV11-2 to TRBJ2-1; D is tentatively TRBD1 or TRBD2 (6 bases each). This CDR3 is built from 13 residues. Trimming shortened V by 8 bases and J by 5 bases, and 13 bases separated the two germline ends. From germline, CDR1 is SGHAT and CDR2 FQNNGV. The CDR3 DNA reads TGTGCCAGCCGAAACGGGGGCAACAATGAGCAGTTCTTC. Translating gives CASRNGGNNEQFF.

This clonotype appeared many times. The rearrangement uses TRBV12-3 or TRBV12-4 and TRBJ2-5; TRBD2 is a possible D gene (5 bases). The CDR3 length is 14 residues. V was clipped by 7 bases and J by 2 bases, with 14 bases between them. Here the CDR3 DNA reads TGTGCCAGCAACATCGGACTGGAGCAAGAGACCCAGTACTTC. As protein: CASNIGLEQETQYF.

The sample holds a few counts of this clonotype. The chain is built from TRBV20-1 and TRBJ2-3, with TRBD2 as a possible D gene (6 bases). Trimming removed 3 bases at V and 0 bases at J, with 19 bases between. This CDR3 spans 17 amino acids. Germline V gene data show CDR1 as DFQATT and CDR2 as SNEGSKA (reference sequence). Here the CDR3 reads CSASTPGTGVSTDTQYF. The CDR3 region has the DNA TGCAGTGCTAGTACTCCCGGGACTGGGGTGAGCACAGATACGCAGTATTTT.

This chain joins TRBV6-5 and TRBJ2-2, with D possibly TRBD2 on 6 matching bases. CDR1 MNHEY and CDR2 SVGAGI come from the germline V gene. CDR3 length: 15 residues. The V end was cut by 4 bases, the J end by 2 bases, with 11 bases between. CDR3 nucleotide sequence: TGTGCCAGCAGTTGGAGGGGACCCAACACCGGGGAGCTGTTTTTT. Its translation: CASSWRGPNTGELFF.